This is a list of T cell receptor beta chains from one sample in a study of blood T cell repertoires in COVID-19. The repertoire was sequenced with immunoSEQ multiplex PCR; TCRdb's copy has only in-frame clones and lacks some. The top ten hold 10% of the sample, which has roughly 350,000 clones, around 87% seen once. Sequenced material: peripheral blood. These receptors originate from a woman in her 30s with COVID-19, enrolled during active disease. Both conserved end residues are trimmed from each CDR3. Each record gives: clone size, V gene, CDR3 protein. The size of a clone is reported for some rows only, either as once, few or many, or as a class for expanded clones.

size: -
V: TRBV5-5
CDR3: ASSSRTGNNSPLH

size: once
V: TRBV24-1
CDR3: ATKEARRRPYNEQF

size: -
V: TRBV29-1
CDR3: SVATGGSYNEQF

size: -
V: TRBV11-2
CDR3: ASSLEGALLNEQF

size: few
V: TRBV7-9
CDR3: ASSLAQGQQY

size: -
V: TRBV6-5
CDR3: ASSYISGSVYNEQF

size: -
V: TRBV7-3
CDR3: ASSRDIGTTGELF

size: -
V: TRBV5-4
CDR3: ASSFGGGVTEAF

size: -
V: TRBV24-1
CDR3: ATSDTEKGNYEQY

size: -
V: TRBV6-6
CDR3: ASSTRGQPQH

size: -
V: TRBV5-4
CDR3: ASSLGGAGGETQY

size: -
V: TRBV7-3
CDR3: ASSEAGGYEQY

size: -
V: TRBV7-9
CDR3: ASSPGLAIYEQY

size: -
V: TRBV29-1
CDR3: SGLMDEQY

size: -
V: TRBV28
CDR3: ASSLGTQTGQPQH

size: -
V: TRBV3-1/TRBV3-2
CDR3: ASSQDEAGQETQY

size: -
V: TRBV9
CDR3: ASSLEGSGRAPNTGELF

size: -
V: TRBV5-4
CDR3: ASSSGPGGPLKETQY

size: -
V: TRBV19
CDR3: ASSPHRGGIEQF

size: -
V: TRBV5-4
CDR3: ASSSGTGNSPLH

size: -
V: TRBV27
CDR3: ASSATSAWVGTQY

size: -
V: TRBV19
CDR3: ASSLRTGAGGTEAF

size: -
V: TRBV28
CDR3: ASSFTGDNQPQH

size: -
V: TRBV28
CDR3: ASSLPPGGGTEAF

size: -
V: TRBV11-3
CDR3: ASSLDFAGGNTGELF

size: few
V: TRBV5-1
CDR3: ASSLEGGSNQPQH

size: -
V: TRBV27
CDR3: ASSWAGTVIDTQY

size: -
V: TRBV2
CDR3: ASVTVPYNEQF

size: -
V: TRBV6-5
CDR3: ASSYSRQANQPQH

size: -
V: TRBV7-6
CDR3: ASSFLDGGYNEQF

size: -
V: TRBV7-3
CDR3: ASSWDRQGRGYEQY

size: -
V: TRBV28
CDR3: ATLPGQGVSEQY

size: -
V: TRBV14
CDR3: ASSQERISSGRTYNEQF

size: once
V: TRBV7-2
CDR3: ASSPRRKLAEGQETQY

size: -
V: TRBV6-2/TRBV6-3
CDR3: ASSYSISGYEQY

size: -
V: TRBV6-5
CDR3: ASSRTGLTEAF

size: once
V: TRBV5-1
CDR3: ASSQAWGYEQF